These 9 T cell receptor beta chains originate from one sample sequenced in a study of T-cell reconstitution after alpha-beta-depleted transplantation in children. Unique molecular identifiers were incorporated into the prepared TCRbeta library. MiXCR, applied by TCRdb to the PCR reads, yields one record per CDR3 protein. This table holds 130,000 to 150,000 distinct CDR3 sequences, around 8.8% found once. The material was PBMCs, mostly from graft donor cells, obtained 180 days after TCRalphabeta/CD19-depleted stem cell transplant. Receptors originate from a female patient aged 2-9 years who had a stem cell transplant for congenital amegakaryocytic thrombocytopenia, so the T cells may come from the graft donor.

Of note for this clonotype: A junction end diverges from the germline sequence, so it may reflect a read error. The rearrangement uses TRBV3-1 and TRBJ1-4, with D maybe TRBD1 (6 bases). Germline CDR1 LGHDT, CDR2 YNNKEL (reference sequence). This CDR3 is 16 amino acids long. CDR3 protein: CASSQVSGQGYEKLLF. DNA for the CDR3: TGTGCCAGCAGCCAAGTAAGCGGCCAGGGGTATGAAAAACTGCTTTTT.

To note about this clonotype: This may stem from a read error, because a much larger clone lies one nucleotide away. The rearrangement joins TRBV27 to TRBJ2-7; 13 bases are shared with TRBD2. CDR3 length: 18 amino acids. Germline V gene sequence: CDR1 MNHEY, CDR2 SMNVEV (reference sequence). J was trimmed by 4 bases and V by 3 bases; bases with no gene match: 12. The CDR3 loop is CASSFISPTSGRSYEQYF. The CDR3 DNA reads as TGTGCCAGCAGTTTCATATCCCCGACTAGCGGGAGGTCGTACGAGCAGTACTTC.

The chain carries TRBV25-1 and TRBJ2-5; weak D call: TRBD2 (5 bases). The germline gives CDR1 MGHDK, CDR2 SYGVNS. The CDR3 extends over 16 amino acids. The V end lost 4 bases, the J end lost 7 bases, and 22 bases lay between the germline ends. The CDR3 DNA sequence: TGTGCCAGCAGTGGCCCGACCGGGGATAGGTATAGGACCCAGTACTTC. Amino acid sequence: CASSGPTGDRYRTQYF.

This chain joins TRBV12-3 or TRBV12-4 and TRBJ2-5; 8 bases fit TRBD2. The length of the CDR3 is 16 residues. V was pared by 7 bases and J by 2 bases, with 12 bases of the junction left unmatched. The CDR3 sequence is CASKTRRGVPQETQYF. The CDR3 DNA follows: TGTGCCAGCAAGACCAGGCGGGGGGTGCCGCAAGAGACCCAGTACTTC.

This clonotype was detected ten times or more. The chain has TRBV28 and TRBJ2-7; 11 bases map to TRBD2. The CDR3 contains 16 residues. Losses at the gene ends were 0 bases for V and 3 bases for J; bases not matched to a gene: 4. Germline CDR1 is MDHEN and CDR2 is SYDVKM. The CDR3 DNA reads TGTGCCAGCAGTTTATGGCTAGCGGGAGGTGGCTACGAGCAGTACTTC. Translated, it gives CASSLWLAGGGYEQYF.

There are a few counts of this clonotype. The chain couples TRBV29-1 to TRBJ2-5, with D possibly being TRBD2 (5 bases). The CDR3 sequence is 13 residues long. Germline V gene lookup returns CDR1 SQVTM and CDR2 ANQGSEA. V was cut by 4 bases and J by 5 bases, with 14 bases left in between. Here the CDR3 reads CSVAPRALETQYF. CDR3 coding DNA: TGCAGCGTTGCCCCGAGGGCCCTCGAGACCCAGTACTTC.

This clonotype was counted at least ten times. V and J are TRBV7-2 and TRBJ2-7; D possibly corresponds to TRBD2 (5 bases). CDR3 length: 14 residues. Germline V gene data show CDR1 as SGHTA and CDR2 as FQGNSA. Trimming cost V 3 bases and J 2 bases, with 11 bases left between them. CDR3 protein: CASSFAGRAYEQYF. For the CDR3, the DNA is TGTGCCAGCAGCTTTGCGGGTCGAGCCTACGAGCAGTACTTC.

This clonotype was observed a few times. The chain employs TRBV28 and TRBJ2-2, with D perhaps matching TRBD1 (6 bases). Germline assignment: CDR1 MDHEN and CDR2 SYDVKM. CDR3 length: 16 amino acids. V was cut by 7 bases and J by 6 bases, with 21 bases left in between. Written as DNA, the CDR3 is TGTGCCAGCAAAGGGGTAGGGGGTCACGCCGCCGGGGAGCTGTTTTTT. It yields the protein CASKGVGGHAAGELFF. The full variable domain, completed using reference TRBV28 and TRBJ2-2, is DVKVTQSSRYLVKRTGEKVFLECVQDMDHENMFWYRQDPGLGLRLIYFSYDVKMKEKGDIPEGYSVSREKKERFSLILESASTNQTSMYLCASKGVGGHAAGELFFGEGSRLTVL.

There are a few counts of this clonotype. The CDR3 region has the DNA TGCAGTGCCCCCAGGACTAGCGGGGAAGAGACCCAGTACTTC. Translated, it gives CSAPRTSGEETQYF. This chain joins TRBV20-1 and TRBJ2-5; TRBD2 agrees at 12 bases. The germline V gene encodes CDR1 DFQATT and CDR2 SNEGSKA (reference sequence). The trim removed 6 bases at V and 3 bases at J, leaving 5 bases unmatched. The CDR3 spans 14 residues.